The rows below give T cell receptor beta chains drawn from one sample of a study of T cell changes during pregnancy in multiple sclerosis. The data were produced by immunoSEQ multiplex PCR, yet TCRdb's version contains in-frame clones alone and is incomplete. The sample lists around 66,000 clones, around 91% occurring once. This sample comprised peripheral blood, obtained in the third trimester of pregnancy. Receptors originate from a female donor in good health, enrolled as a control in a pregnancy study. Both conserved end residues are part of each CDR3. A D gene is named only where the DNA matches it firmly. Part of the rows lack a size; the others show once, few, many or a class for expanded clones.

D gene	clone size	V gene	J gene	CDR3 DNA	CDR3 protein
-	-	TRBV5-1	TRBJ2-7	TGCGCCAGCAGCTTAGAGCTACAGGCGGAGCAGTACTTC	CASSLELQAEQYF
TRBD2	-	TRBV29-1	TRBJ2-1	TGCAGCGTTGACGGGTCTAGCGGGAGTGAGGAGCAGTTCTTC	CSVDGSSGSEEQFF
-	-	TRBV4-1	TRBJ1-4	TGCGCCAGCAGCTTCAGTGAAAAACTGTTTTTT	CASSFSEKLFF
-	-	TRBV5-1	TRBJ2-7	TGCGCCAGCAGACTCGTCCCACGGTATTCCTACGAGCAGTACTTC	CASRLVPRYSYEQYF
TRBD1	-	TRBV10-3	TRBJ2-7	TGTGCCATCAGTGAGACAGGGGGCTTGTACGAGCAGTACTTC	CAISETGGLYEQYF
-	once	TRBV7-2	TRBJ1-2	TGTGCCAGCAGCACGAGGTGGATAGACTATGGCTACACCTTC	CASSTRWIDYGYTF
-	-	TRBV25-1	TRBJ1-2	TGTGCCAGCAGTGAATCGGCAGGGAACTATGGCTACACCTTC	CASSESAGNYGYTF
-	-	TRBV5-6	TRBJ1-1	TGTGCCAGCAGCTTGGCCGTGAACACTGAAGCTTTCTTT	CASSLAVNTEAFF
TRBD1	-	TRBV18	TRBJ2-3	TGTGCCAGCTCACGGGACAGACGCACAGATACGCAGTATTTT	CASSRDRRTDTQYF
TRBD2	-	TRBV29-1	TRBJ2-1	TGCAGCGTTGAAAGACTAGCGGGGGGGATGGAGCAGTTCTTC	CSVERLAGGMEQFF
TRBD2	-	TRBV7-8	TRBJ2-1	TGTGCCAGCAGCTTAGTGGCCCCCCGACTAGCGGGAGGCAATGAGCAGTTCTTC	CASSLVAPRLAGGNEQFF
-	-	TRBV7-8	TRBJ1-1	TGTGCCAGCAGCGCAACAAACGGACTGCTGAACACTGAAGCTTTCTTT	CASSATNGLLNTEAFF
-	-	TRBV18	TRBJ2-1	TGTGCCAGCTCACCACTTCTACAGGGCTACAATGAGCAGTTCTTC	CASSPLLQGYNEQFF
-	-	TRBV30	TRBJ1-2	TGTGCCTGCCGGGAGTTTTTAAACTATGGCTACACCTTC	CACREFLNYGYTF
TRBD1	-	TRBV18	TRBJ1-5	TGTGCCAGCTCACCAAGGGGGGACAGAAGCCAGCCCCAGCATTTT	CASSPRGDRSQPQHF
-	-	TRBV11-2	TRBJ1-1	TGTGCCAGCAGCGGCGGCCCGGTCGAAGCTTTCTTT	CASSGGPVEAFF
-	-	TRBV7-8	TRBJ2-3	TGTGCCAGCAGCTTCTTCACAGATACGCAGTATTTT	CASSFFTDTQYF
-	-	TRBV4-2	TRBJ2-2	TGTGCCAGCAGCCAAGAATCTGGCGGTCCCACCGGGGAGCTGTTTTTT	CASSQESGGPTGELFF
-	-	TRBV30	TRBJ1-1	TGTGCCTGGAGTGGGGCAGGGTTCACTGAAGCTTTCTTT	CAWSGAGFTEAFF
TRBD1	-	TRBV19	TRBJ2-1	TGTGCCAGTAGCCACCCGGGACAGGGGTTTGTTGAGCAGTTCTTC	CASSHPGQGFVEQFF
TRBD1	-	TRBV5-6	TRBJ2-2	TGTGCCAGCAGCGCACTTGACAGGGGGTCGGACACCGGGGAGCTGTTTTTT	CASSALDRGSDTGELFF
-	-	TRBV4-1	TRBJ2-3	TGCGCCAGCAGCCAAAACCCGCTAGGCACAGATACGCAGTATTTT	CASSQNPLGTDTQYF
-	-	TRBV19	TRBJ2-7	TGTGCCAGTAGTGAGGGCAGGGGTCTGTACGAGCAGTACTTC	CASSEGRGLYEQYF
-	-	TRBV6-5	TRBJ2-5	TGTGCCAGCTCACCAGCGGTCGAAGAGACCCAGTACTTC	CASSPAVEETQYF
TRBD2	-	TRBV27	TRBJ2-1	TGTGCCAGCTGGTGGGGGGGGTGGTCTAGTGAGCAGTTCTTC	CASWWGGWSSEQFF
-	-	TRBV27	TRBJ1-1	TGTGCCAGCAGTCCCCTTGGGAGAACGGCTTTCTTT	CASSPLGRTAFF
-	-	TRBV6-4	TRBJ2-7	TGTGCCAGCAGTCCCAGAACAGGGACCTACGAGCAGTACTTC	CASSPRTGTYEQYF
-	-	TRBV14	TRBJ1-5	TGTGCCAGCAGCCAGACAGGACTTGGCAATCAGCCCCAGCATTTT	CASSQTGLGNQPQHF